This T cell receptor beta chain is drawn from a study of resident and recirculating memory T cells in vitiligo. This CDR3 comprises 15 residues. Germline V gene data show CDR1 as MNHEY and CDR2 as SVGAGI. V dropped 0 bases and J dropped 0 bases, with 9 bases sitting between them. The table came from immunoSEQ multiplex PCR; TCRdb's copy has only in-frame clones and leaves some out. The table lists roughly 80,000 clones, about 90% of them singletons. Sequencing input: blood. The chain is built from TRBV6-5 and TRBJ2-7; no clear D. The source is a male donor with vitiligo. For the CDR3, the DNA is TGTGCCAGCAGTTACTCGGCATTGAACTCCTACGAGCAGTACTTC. Residues: CASSYSALNSYEQYF.